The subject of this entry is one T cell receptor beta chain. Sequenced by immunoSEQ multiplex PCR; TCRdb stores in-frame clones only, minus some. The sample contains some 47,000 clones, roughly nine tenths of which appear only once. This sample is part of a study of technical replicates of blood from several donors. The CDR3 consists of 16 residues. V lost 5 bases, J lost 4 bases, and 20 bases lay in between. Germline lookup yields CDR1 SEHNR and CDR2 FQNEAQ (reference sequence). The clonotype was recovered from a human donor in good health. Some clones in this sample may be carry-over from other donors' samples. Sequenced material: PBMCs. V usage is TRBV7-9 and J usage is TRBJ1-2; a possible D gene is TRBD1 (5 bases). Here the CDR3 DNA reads TGTGCCAGCAGCCGGGAGGCAGGGTACAATACCTATGGCTACACCTTC. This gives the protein CASSREAGYNTYGYTF.